The present entry profiles one T cell receptor (beta chain) with its context. Its binding antigen is unknown. This may stem from a read error, because a much larger clone lies one nucleotide away. The patients picked for sequencing were ones in whom flow cytometry had shown an expansion of CD8+CD57+ cells. Every patient had a diagnosis of severe acquired aplastic anemia based on International Study of Aplastic Anemia and Agranulocytosis and Camitta criteria. Patients had received no therapy at the time of blood sampling. In this study, sorted CD4+ and CD8+ T cells from the blood of healthy subjects and of severe aplastic anemia patients had their TCR repertoires deep-sequenced. Patients were enrolled under clinicaltrials.gov protocols 00001620, 01623167, 00001397, 00071045, 00081523 and 00961064 in the USA. Ficoll-Paque density gradient centrifugation was used to isolate peripheral blood mononuclear cells. CD4+ and CD8+ T cells were sorted by FACS or magnetic beads before DNA extraction.

These data are taken from a study of CD8+CD57+ T cells in acquired aplastic anemia (dated by TCRdb to 2016 to 2018). Some background on the complete study: DNA extracted from sorted CD4+ and CD8+ cells had a mean of around 3 ug, with a range of about 0.2 to 30 ug. CD8+CD57+ expansion was defined as a frequency above the mean frequency observed in healthy subjects. The paper's findings and limits, for the study overall: Roughly 30 CD8+ CDR3 sequences were shared between patients and controls but appeared highly expressed in patients and within their immunodominant clones. Patients and healthy controls showed no significant difference in CD8+ Simpson's diversity (P=0.060).

CDR1 is given as SGHRS and CDR2 as YFSETQ, both from the germline V gene. The cysteine opens and the phenylalanine closes a CDR3 of 12 amino acids. This entry keeps only the CDR3 DNA: 36 bases, framed from base 1. V is shortened by 2 bases, J by 7 bases, and the region joining them spans 9 bases. Genomic DNA served as template for TCR beta VDJ combination and CDR3 sequence profiling. An Illumina HiSeq 2000 was the platform used for TCR repertoire sequencing. The source study handled its data this way. TRBV/TRBJ rearrangement plots, CDR3 size and DJ length profiles, and Simpson's diversity index were used to evaluate the repertoires. The most abundant DNA sequence in the deep sequencing data was defined as the immunodominant clone. CDR3 amino acid sequences were checked for sharing between subjects and were compared against published repertoires and the VDJdb database. Using fastp at Q25 and MiXCR, TCRdb reprocessed the public reads and kept productive beta chains. Rows are unified per CDR3 protein, each entry keeping the most common DNA and genes. TCRdb, not the original authors, processed these V and J calls. In this sample the table shows around 430,000 distinct CDR3 sequences, roughly a third of which occur a single time. The ten largest make up around 0.82% of the sample.

This chain is built from TRBV5-1 and TRBJ1-2; TRBD1 is a weak D gene call, 5 bases matching. This receptor was obtained from a human donor with aplastic anemia. The sample taken for sequencing was sorted CD4+, CD8+, or CD8+CD57+ T cells (not recorded which) from PBMCs. The CDR3 is CASSFDGGGYTF. The nucleotide sequence is given as TGCGCCAGCAGCTTCGACGGGGGTGGCTACACCTTC.